The next 13 T cell receptor beta chains were all read from a single sample in a study of blood T cell repertoires in COVID-19. Generated by immunoSEQ multiplex PCR, the TCRdb table keeps only in-frame clones and is missing some. Seen here are 120,000 or so clones, around four fifths observed once, and the top ten hold roughly 16%. Sample: peripheral blood. These receptors all stem from a man in his 60s with active or convalescent COVID-19.

J is TRBJ2-7 and V is TRBV7-9, with TRBD2 as a possible D gene (6 bases). The CDR3 loop spans 14 amino acids. Germline CDR1 and CDR2: SEHNR and FQNEAQ (reference sequence). V was pared by 4 bases and J by 1 base, with 11 bases between. CDR3: CASSSSRGSYEQYF. The CDR3 DNA follows: TGTGCCAGCAGCTCGTCTCGGGGGTCCTACGAGCAGTACTTC.

The chain uses TRBV24-1 and TRBJ2-7; 8 bases are shared with TRBD1. Trimming took 3 bases from V and 4 from J; bases not matched to a gene: 7. The CDR3 contains 15 residues. Germline CDR1 and CDR2: KGHDR and SFDVKD. The CDR3 nucleotides are TGTGCCACCAGTGATCCCGGACAGGGAAGATACGAGCAGTACTTC. Translated: CATSDPGQGRYEQYF.

This sequence joins TRBV12-3 or TRBV12-4 and TRBJ2-1; 7 bases fit TRBD2. V lost 7 bases, J lost 10 bases, and 10 bases stayed unmatched. The CDR3 is 13 amino acids. The CDR3 protein is CASILTGGGEQFF. CDR3 DNA sequence: TGTGCCAGCATCCTCACGGGGGGTGGGGAGCAGTTCTTC.

This sequence joins TRBV4-1 and TRBJ2-7; 7 bases fit TRBD2. After removal of 7 bases from V and 0 bases from J, the junction contained 9 bases not matched to a gene. In germline, CDR1 is MGHRA, CDR2 YSYEKL. This CDR3 spans 15 amino acids. The CDR3 loop is CASTPLALSSYEQYF. The CDR3 nucleotides are TGCGCCAGCACCCCACTAGCGCTGAGCTCCTACGAGCAGTACTTC.

The CDR3 DNA reads as TGCGCCAGCAGCCTTGGACAGGGGTACACTGAAGCTTTCTTT. Protein product: CASSLGQGYTEAFF. The chain combines TRBV5-1 with TRBJ1-1, with 9 positions matching TRBD1. The V gene end was trimmed by 4 bases and the J gene end by 3 bases; junction bases not matched to a gene: 4. This CDR3 spans 14 amino acids. The germline gives CDR1 SGHRS, CDR2 YFSETQ.

The rearrangement links TRBV28 to TRBJ2-7; the D gene is possibly TRBD1 (6 bases). Trimming took 3 bases from V and 2 from J, leaving 14 bases between them. Germline CDR1 and CDR2: MDHEN and SYDVKM. The CDR3 spans 15 residues. The CDR3 DNA is TGTGCCAGCAGTTTCCTATCAGGGGCGACCTACGAGCAGTACTTC. Residues: CASSFLSGATYEQYF. Combining the CDR3 with reference TRBV28 and TRBJ2-7 gives the whole variable domain DVKVTQSSRYLVKRTGEKVFLECVQDMDHENMFWYRQDPGLGLRLIYFSYDVKMKEKGDIPEGYSVSREKKERFSLILESASTNQTSMYLCASSFLSGATYEQYFGPGTRLTVT.

The chain is built from TRBV5-4 and TRBJ1-6; 8 positions agree with TRBD1. This CDR3 has 14 residues. Germline CDR1 SGHNT, CDR2 YYREEE (reference sequence). J gave up 10 bases and V 2 bases, and 5 bases lay outside the gene matches. The CDR3 DNA sequence: TGTGCCAGCAGCTTTGACAGGGGCGGATCACCCCTCCACTTT. Its translation: CASSFDRGGSPLHF.

The V gene is TRBV4-2, the J gene TRBJ2-3; 7 bases are a match to TRBD1. CDR1 LGHNA and CDR2 YNFKEQ come from the germline V gene. V was pared by 0 bases and J by 5 bases, with 8 bases of the junction left unmatched. The length of the CDR3 is 16 residues. This CDR3 reads CASSQEGDRALDTQYF. The CDR3 DNA follows: TGTGCCAGCAGCCAAGAAGGAGACAGGGCGTTAGATACGCAGTATTTT.

J is TRBJ2-1 and V is TRBV10-3, with D possibly matching TRBD2 (5 bases). The V and J ends lost 2 bases and 6 bases respectively, with 17 bases between them. The CDR3 length is 16 residues. The germline V gene has CDR1 ENHRY and CDR2 SYGVKD. The CDR3 DNA follows: TGTGCCATCAGTGAGCTTATACTAGGAGGCACCAATGAGCAGTTCTTC. Its translation: CAISELILGGTNEQFF.

This chain uses TRBV7-7 with TRBJ2-1; a weak D match, TRBD1 (5 bases). Germline lookup yields CDR1 SSHAT and CDR2 FNYEAQ (reference sequence). Between the trimmed V and J ends, which lost 5 bases and 13 bases, there was a span of 18 bases. This CDR3 is built from 13 residues. CDR3: CASSLSSTAPQFF. DNA of the CDR3: TGTGCCAGCAGCCTCAGCTCGACAGCCCCCCAGTTCTTC.

The V gene is TRBV21-1, the J gene TRBJ1-4. TRBV21-1 is noted as a pseudogene. This CDR3 comprises 19 residues. As DNA, the CDR3 is TGTGCCAGCACCTCAAGCGGAGGGTTTAATTTCTATACTAATGAAAAACTGTTTTTT. It specifies CASTSSGGFNFYTNEKLFF.

V and J are TRBV9 and TRBJ1-4; D gene ambiguous. CDR3 length equals 13 residues. CDR1 SGDLS and CDR2 YYNGEE come from the germline V gene. Trimming took off 5 bases at V and 7 bases at J, with 12 bases between the two ends. The CDR3 nucleotides are TGTGCCAGCAGTGGGCATTTCCCTGAAAAACTGTTTTTT. This translates into CASSGHFPEKLFF.

The genes are TRBV7-3 and TRBJ2-5, with D tentatively TRBD1 (6 bases). CDR1 SGHTA and CDR2 FQGTGA come from the germline V gene. The V end was cut by 4 bases, the J end by 0 bases, with 12 bases between. The CDR3 has 15 amino acids. Written as DNA, the CDR3 is TGTGCCAGCAGCTCGGGACACTACTACCAAGAGACCCAGTACTTC. Translated: CASSSGHYYQETQYF.